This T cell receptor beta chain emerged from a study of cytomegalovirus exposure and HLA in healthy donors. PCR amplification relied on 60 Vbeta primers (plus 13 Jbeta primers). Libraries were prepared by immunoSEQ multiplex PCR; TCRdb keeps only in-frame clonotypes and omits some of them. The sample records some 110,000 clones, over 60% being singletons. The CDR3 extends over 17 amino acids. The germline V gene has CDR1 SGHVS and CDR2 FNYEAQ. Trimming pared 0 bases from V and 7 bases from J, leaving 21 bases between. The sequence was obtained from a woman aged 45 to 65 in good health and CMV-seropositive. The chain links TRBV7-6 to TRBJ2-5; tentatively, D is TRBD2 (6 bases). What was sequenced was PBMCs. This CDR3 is CASSLASLGLAERTQYF. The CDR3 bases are TGTGCCAGCAGCTTAGCTTCACTGGGACTCGCCGAGAGGACCCAGTACTTC.